The 20 T cell receptor beta chains reported below all come from one sample, sequenced in a study of cytomegalovirus exposure and HLA in healthy donors (dated by TCRdb to 2016 to 2017). Receptor amplification or capture employed the immunoSEQ multiplex PCR assay. For the multiplex PCR, a mixture combining 60 forward primers for TCR Vbeta segments and 13 reverse primers for TCR Jbeta segments was used. TCRdb obtained this table from immuneACCESS and retained in-frame rearrangements with V and J assigned. These tables miss some clones; where compared with another copy, unresolved V genes account for less than half of the shortfall, and the remainder is unexplained. Present in this sample are 120,000 or so clones, over 60% of which were seen just once. Roughly 3.6% of the sample comes from the top ten. The sequenced sample was PBMCs. All receptors derive from a man aged 25 to 40 in good health and CMV-seronegative.

This clone has only a few counts. The chain links TRBV29-1 to TRBJ1-5, with 7 bases identical to TRBD1. Germline trimming cut 6 bases from V and 7 bases from J; bases unmatched to any gene: 12. CDR1 and CDR2 (germline): SQVTM, ANQGSEA. The CDR3 loop spans 14 amino acids. The CDR3 DNA is TGCAGCGTGGTCTTGGGGACAGTAAGGCAGCCCCAGCATTTT. Translated: CSVVLGTVRQPQHF.

The chain links TRBV19 to TRBJ1-5; D is possibly TRBD1 (5 bases). Between the trimmed V and J ends, which lost 11 bases and 5 bases, there was a span of 10 bases. This CDR3 is built from 11 residues. From germline, CDR1 is LNHDA and CDR2 SQIVND (reference sequence). The CDR3 region is CALGHYQPQHF. The CDR3 DNA reads as TGTGCCTTGGGGCATTATCAGCCCCAGCATTTT.

This chain connects TRBV6-1 to TRBJ2-1; 11 bases agree with TRBD2. Trimming at V came to 6 bases and at J to 4 bases, leaving 5 bases not matched to a gene. CDR1 is MNHNS, CDR2 SASEGT, per germline. This CDR3 has 15 residues. The CDR3 spells CASSAGTSGYNEQFF. For the CDR3, the DNA is TGTGCCAGCAGCGCCGGGACTAGCGGATACAATGAGCAGTTCTTC.

The chain employs TRBV29-1 and TRBJ2-7, with 9 positions matching TRBD1. CDR1 is SQVTM and CDR2 is ANQGSEA in the germline V gene. The CDR3 totals 14 residues. The DNA for the CDR3 is TGCAGTGCCCGACTGAGACAGGGGGGCTACGAGCAGTACTTC. This translates into CSARLRQGGYEQYF.

The chain couples TRBV9 to TRBJ2-5; 9 bases map to TRBD1. The V gene end was trimmed by 3 bases and the J gene end by 11 bases; junction bases not matched to a gene: 17. Germline CDR1 SGDLS, CDR2 YYNGEE. The CDR3 totals 16 residues. The CDR3 is CASSETPGQGHGGQYF. The DNA of the CDR3 is TGTGCCAGCAGCGAGACCCCGGGACAGGGCCACGGAGGGCAGTACTTC.

The rearrangement uses TRBV15 and TRBJ2-7, with D maybe TRBD1 (6 bases). CDR3 length equals 14 residues. V was shortened by 0 bases and J by 3 bases, with 9 bases between the two germline ends. Germline V gene sequence: CDR1 LNHNV, CDR2 YYDKDF (reference sequence). The CDR3 reads CATSRDAGVYEQYF. The CDR3 DNA follows: TGTGCCACCAGCAGAGACGCAGGGGTCTACGAGCAGTACTTC.

This clone was seen just once. V and J are TRBV4-1 and TRBJ1-5, with a tentative D call TRBD1 (5 bases). Trimming left V 0 bases short and J 9 bases short, with 12 bases between. The germline CDR1 and CDR2 sequences are MGHRA and YSYEKL. This CDR3 region has 14 residues. CDR3 loop: CASSQEEGSWPQHF. In nucleotides, the CDR3 is TGCGCCAGCAGCCAAGAGGAGGGGTCATGGCCCCAGCATTTT.

The chain joins TRBV4-3 to TRBJ2-3; 7 positions match TRBD1. The CDR3 has 18 residues. The germline gives CDR1 LGHNA, CDR2 YSLEER. Trimming cost V 1 base and J 3 bases; bases outside gene matches: 13. The CDR3 DNA is TGCGCCAGCAGCCAAGGACAGGGCCTGAATCTACTAACAGATACGCAGTATTTT. Translation gives CASSQGQGLNLLTDTQYF.

This clone was counted a single time. The chain couples TRBV28 to TRBJ2-7; possible D gene TRBD2, 5 bases. CDR3 length: 12 amino acids. Per the germline V gene, CDR1 is MDHEN and CDR2 is SYDVKM. The ends were cut back, 2 bases at V and 5 bases at J, with 7 bases in the middle. CDR3 in DNA: TGTGCCAGCAGTTTACGGGGAGACGAGCAGTACTTC. Residues: CASSLRGDEQYF.

The chain has TRBV7-2 and TRBJ2-7; TRBD1 aligns across 7 bases. CDR3 length equals 16 residues. Germline V gene sequence: CDR1 SGHTA, CDR2 FQGNSA. Losses at the gene ends were 0 bases for V and 1 base for J; bases not matched to a gene: 6. CDR3 coding DNA: TGTGCCAGCAGCTTAGCGAAGGGGGCAGTTTCCTACGAGCAGTACTTC. Protein: CASSLAKGAVSYEQYF.

The chain carries TRBV19 and TRBJ1-1; maybe TRBD1 (6 bases). The CDR3 consists of 15 residues. Germline assignment: CDR1 LNHDA and CDR2 SQIVND (reference sequence). V was cut by 3 bases and J by 4 bases, with 15 bases left in between. CDR3: CASSMLDRGITEAFF. In DNA, the CDR3 is TGTGCCAGTAGTATGTTGGACAGAGGGATCACTGAAGCTTTCTTT.

The J gene is TRBJ1-3, the V gene TRBV7-3; D not resolved. The V and J ends lost 5 bases and 2 bases respectively, with 19 bases between them. The CDR3 spans 17 residues. Germline loops: CDR1 SGHTA, CDR2 FQGTGA. CDR3 sequence: CASSQSGGDQAGNTIYF. The CDR3 DNA follows: TGTGCCAGCAGCCAAAGCGGCGGGGATCAAGCTGGAAACACCATATATTTT.

The V and J genes are TRBV6-6 and TRBJ2-7; maybe TRBD2 (7 bases). Trimming shortened V by 6 bases and J by 0 bases, and 9 bases separated the two germline ends. This CDR3 region has 13 residues. Germline V gene data show CDR1 as MNHNY and CDR2 as SVGAGI (reference sequence). DNA for the CDR3: TGTGCCAGCAGCCGGGGGGCCTCCTACGAGCAGTACTTC. This translates into CASSRGASYEQYF.

This clone was detected a few times. The CDR3 region has the DNA TGTGCCAGCAGCGTAGATCCGGGGAATCAGCCCCAGCATTTT. This codes for CASSVDPGNQPQHF. V and J are TRBV9 and TRBJ1-5, with D uncertain. Trimming took off 0 bases at V and 4 bases at J, with 8 bases between the two ends. The CDR3 totals 14 residues. Germline V gene sequence: CDR1 SGDLS, CDR2 YYNGEE.

This clone was picked up a small number of times. The genes are TRBV7-7 and TRBJ2-1, with TRBD1 identical over 9 bases. The CDR3 extends over 15 amino acids. CDR1 and CDR2 from the germline V gene are SSHAT and FNYEAQ (reference sequence). V shed 5 bases, J shed 9 bases, and the junction held 11 bases outside the gene matches. CDR3 in DNA: TGTGCCAGCAGCCCTCGACAGGGGGGTGAGGGTGAGCAGTTCTTC. Its translation: CASSPRQGGEGEQFF.

Notes on this clone: The same CDR3 is also encoded by other DNA sequences in this sample. V usage is TRBV5-1 and J usage is TRBJ1-1; D perhaps matches TRBD1 (6 bases). From germline, CDR1 is SGHRS and CDR2 YFSETQ. V was trimmed by 2 bases and J by 0 bases, leaving 8 bases between them. CDR3 length: 14 residues. In DNA, the CDR3 is TGCGCCAGCAGCTTACAGGGTATGAACACTGAAGCTTTCTTT. Amino acids: CASSLQGMNTEAFF.

V gene TRBV6-5 combines with J gene TRBJ1-1; 8 bases are a match to TRBD1. This CDR3 has 15 amino acids. The germline V gene has CDR1 MNHEY and CDR2 SVGAGI. The ends lost 2 bases at V and 5 bases at J; junction bases unmatched: 7. CDR3 sequence: CASSYSGQGSTEAFF. DNA of the CDR3: TGTGCCAGCAGTTACAGTGGACAGGGAAGTACTGAAGCTTTCTTT.

The rearrangement uses TRBV5-4 and TRBJ2-2; D is possibly TRBD1 (6 bases). V was shortened by 4 bases and J by 0 bases, with 13 bases between the two germline ends. This CDR3 region has 16 residues. Per the germline V gene, CDR1 is SGHNT and CDR2 is YYREEE (reference sequence). The CDR3 DNA follows: TGTGCCAGCAGCATAGGACAGACATCGAACACCGGGGAGCTGTTTTTT. This encodes CASSIGQTSNTGELFF.

The CDR3 protein is CASRSRGGGVSNEQFF. The CDR3 bases are TGTGCCAGCAGATCCCGTGGCGGGGGGGTCTCCAATGAGCAGTTCTTC. V is TRBV13 and J is TRBJ2-1; TRBD2 matches 9 bases. The germline V gene encodes CDR1 PRHDT and CDR2 FYEKMQ (reference sequence). V lost 6 bases and J lost 6; bases outside the gene matches: 12. The CDR3 sequence is 16 residues long.

The chain carries TRBV7-2 and TRBJ2-2; D call uncertain. CDR1 is SGHTA and CDR2 is FQGNSA in the germline V gene. The CDR3 sequence is 14 residues long. Trimming took 0 bases from V and 7 from J, leaving 9 bases between them. DNA of the CDR3: TGTGCCAGCAGCTTAGCAGGCGAGCGCGGGGAGCTGTTTTTT. This codes for CASSLAGERGELFF.